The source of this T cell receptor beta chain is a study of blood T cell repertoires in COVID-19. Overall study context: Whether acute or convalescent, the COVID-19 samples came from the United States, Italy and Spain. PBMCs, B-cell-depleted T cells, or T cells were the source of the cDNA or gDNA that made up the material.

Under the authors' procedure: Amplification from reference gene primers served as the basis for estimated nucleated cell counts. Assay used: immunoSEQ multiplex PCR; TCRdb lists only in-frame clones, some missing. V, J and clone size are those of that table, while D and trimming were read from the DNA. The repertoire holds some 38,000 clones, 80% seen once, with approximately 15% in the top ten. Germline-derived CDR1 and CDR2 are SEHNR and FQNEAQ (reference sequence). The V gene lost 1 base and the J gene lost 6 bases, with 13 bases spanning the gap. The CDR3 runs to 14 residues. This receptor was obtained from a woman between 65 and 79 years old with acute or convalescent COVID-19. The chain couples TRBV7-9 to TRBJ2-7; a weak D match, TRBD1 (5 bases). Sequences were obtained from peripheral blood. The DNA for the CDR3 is TGTGCCAGCAGCTTAGGCTCTAAGGGGCGCGAGCAGTACTTC. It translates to CASSLGSKGREQYF. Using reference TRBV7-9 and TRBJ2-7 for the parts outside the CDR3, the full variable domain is DTGVSQNPRHKITKRGQNVTFRCDPISEHNRLYWYRQTLGQGPEFLTYFQNEAQLEKSRLLSDRFSAERPKGSFSTLEIQRTEQGDSAMYLCASSLGSKGREQYFGPGTRLTVT.